The 21 T cell receptor beta chains presented below share a single source sample, sequenced in a study of beta chain features in type 1 diabetes. Antigens for these TCRs are unknown. Expressed TCRB transcripts got sequenced, as all isolated RNA was reverse transcribed. The protocol was immunoSEQ multiplex PCR, while the TCRdb copy is restricted to in-frame clones and leaves out a portion. Of around 600,000 clones listed, 9.5% to 15% are singletons. Overall study results and limits: All four CD4+ subsets of Type 1 diabetes patients contained TCRB CDR3s that were moderately but significantly shorter.

The sample consisted of naive CD4+ T cells from blood. The source is a man younger than 45 with type 1 diabetes.

This clone has a handful of counts. This chain connects TRBV7-9 to TRBJ2-7; TRBD1 aligns across 9 bases. CDR1 and CDR2 from the germline V gene are SEHNR and FQNEAQ (reference sequence). Unmatched junction bases numbered 9, after V lost 4 bases and J lost 5 bases. The CDR3 runs 15 residues. The CDR3 DNA reads TGTGCCAGCAGCTCGTCCGGGACAGGGAGCAACGAGCAGTACTTC. Protein: CASSSSGTGSNEQYF.

This chain connects TRBV9 to TRBJ1-6; 7 bases fit TRBD1. V lost 3 bases to trimming and J lost 5 bases; unmatched junction nucleotides: 2. Per germline, CDR1 SGDLS and CDR2 YYNGEE. CDR3 length: 14 amino acids. The CDR3 bases are TGTGCCAGCAGCGGGGGACAGAATAATTCACCCCTCCACTTT. It yields the protein CASSGGQNNSPLHF.

The genes are TRBV9 and TRBJ2-6; D remains ambiguous. Germline loops: CDR1 SGDLS, CDR2 YYNGEE. The CDR3 has 15 residues. The ends were cut back, 1 base at V and 4 bases at J, with 9 bases in the middle. The CDR3 here is CASSVISSGANVLTF. The CDR3 nucleotides are TGTGCCAGCAGCGTAATAAGCTCCGGGGCCAACGTCCTGACTTTC.

The table lists this clone with a few counts. The chain links TRBV19 to TRBJ2-1; D is possibly TRBD1 (5 bases). V was pared by 2 bases and J by 5 bases, with 10 bases between. The CDR3 length is 14 residues. Germline V gene sequence: CDR1 LNHDA, CDR2 SQIVND (reference sequence). CDR3 coding DNA: TGTGCCAGTAGTATAAACCAGGGAAACAATGAGCAGTTCTTC. Encoded protein: CASSINQGNNEQFF. Filled out from reference TRBV19 and TRBJ2-1, the complete variable domain reads DGGITQSPKYLFRKEGQNVTLSCEQNLNHDAMYWYRQDPGQGLRLIYYSQIVNDFQKGDIAEGYSVSREKKESFPLTVTSAQKNPTAFYLCASSINQGNNEQFFGPGTRLTVL.

This clone has a handful of counts. CDR3 sequence (DNA): TGTGCCAGCAGCTCCCAGCGGGGGGCAGGGGAGACCCAGTACTTC. This translates into CASSSQRGAGETQYF. The gene calls are TRBV7-2 and TRBJ2-5, with 9 bases matching TRBD2. This CDR3 has 15 amino acids. Germline CDR1 is SGHTA and CDR2 is FQGNSA. J gave up 5 bases and V 4 bases, and 8 bases lay outside the gene matches.

The V gene is TRBV5-1, the J gene TRBJ2-7; 8 nucleotides agree with TRBD1. CDR1 is SGHRS and CDR2 is YFSETQ in the germline V gene. CDR3 length: 14 amino acids. Trimming at V came to 7 bases and at J to 6 bases, leaving 12 bases not matched to a gene. CDR3 DNA sequence: TGCGCCAGCCAGGGGCAGGGGGCGCATCTCGAGCAGTACTTC. It specifies CASQGQGAHLEQYF.

This clone was observed a few times. In DNA, the CDR3 is TGTGCCAGCAGTTTAATACGGGACTCCGAGACCCAAGAGACCCAGTACTTC. Amino acid sequence: CASSLIRDSETQETQYF. This chain uses TRBV28 with TRBJ2-5, with a possible D match to TRBD2 (6 bases). Germline V gene lookup returns CDR1 MDHEN and CDR2 SYDVKM. The V gene lost 2 bases and the J gene lost 1 base, with 17 bases spanning the gap. CDR3 length equals 17 residues.

The chain employs TRBV11-2 and TRBJ2-1; D gene ambiguous. The CDR3 extends over 15 amino acids. V lost 1 base and J 3 bases, leaving 10 bases between the germline ends. Looked up from germline, CDR1 is SGHAT and CDR2 is FQNNGV. Written as DNA, the CDR3 is TGTGCCAGCAGCTTAGGGCAGCTCTTCTACAATGAGCAGTTCTTC. The encoded protein is CASSLGQLFYNEQFF.

The chain is built from TRBV9 and TRBJ2-3; D gene ambiguous. V gave up 6 bases and J gave up 3 bases, with 11 bases separating them. Germline CDR1 reads SGDLS; CDR2 reads YYNGEE. The CDR3 covers 13 residues. The CDR3 reads CASTPGGTDTQYF. The CDR3 coding sequence is TGTGCCAGCACCCCAGGTGGAACAGATACGCAGTATTTT.

In this sample, this clone turned up a few times. The J gene is TRBJ1-2, the V gene TRBV7-6; D remains ambiguous. The CDR3 runs 16 residues. CDR1 and CDR2 from the germline V gene are SGHVS and FNYEAQ. Trimming cost V 2 bases and J 3 bases, with 16 bases left between them. Here the CDR3 DNA reads TGTGCCAGCAGCTTAAATCGGGGAGACGGAGACTATGGCTACACCTTC. The encoded protein is CASSLNRGDGDYGYTF.

The chain couples TRBV7-9 to TRBJ1-2; TRBD1 might be the D (6 bases). Trimming removed 5 bases from V and 6 bases from J, with 16 bases in between. CDR1 SEHNR and CDR2 FQNEAQ come from the germline V gene (reference sequence). The CDR3 contains 14 residues. The CDR3 spells CASSGVSGANGYTF. The DNA for the CDR3 is TGTGCCAGCAGCGGCGTCTCGGGGGCTAATGGCTACACCTTC.

V is TRBV19 and J is TRBJ1-2; 12 nucleotides line up with TRBD1. V shed 4 bases and J 1 base; nucleotides not matched to a gene: 4. This CDR3 is built from 16 residues. Germline loops: CDR1 LNHDA, CDR2 SQIVND (reference sequence). This CDR3 reads CASSTGQGARNYGYTF. Here the CDR3 DNA reads TGTGCCAGTAGTACGGGACAGGGGGCACGTAACTATGGCTACACCTTC. Complete variable domain (other parts from reference TRBV19 and TRBJ1-2): DGGITQSPKYLFRKEGQNVTLSCEQNLNHDAMYWYRQDPGQGLRLIYYSQIVNDFQKGDIAEGYSVSREKKESFPLTVTSAQKNPTAFYLCASSTGQGARNYGYTFGSGTRLTVV.

This clone was seen a handful of times. The gene calls are TRBV25-1 and TRBJ1-2; D is ambiguous. Trimming shortened V by 0 bases and J by 5 bases, and 10 bases separated the two germline ends. This CDR3 comprises 14 residues. CDR1 is MGHDK and CDR2 is SYGVNS in the germline V gene. CDR3 in amino acids: CASSEYKSGYGYTF. DNA of the CDR3: TGTGCCAGCAGTGAATATAAATCCGGGTATGGCTACACCTTC.

V usage is TRBV5-1 and J usage is TRBJ2-2, with D unclear. The germline CDR1 and CDR2 sequences are SGHRS and YFSETQ. CDR3 size: 15 residues. The V end lost 7 bases, the J end lost 1 base, and 14 bases lay between the germline ends. As DNA, the CDR3 is TGCGCCAGCGGCCTTATGTGGGGGAACACCGGGGAGCTGTTTTTT. It is translated as CASGLMWGNTGELFF.

This sequence joins TRBV28 and TRBJ2-7; D perhaps matches TRBD1 (5 bases). From germline, CDR1 is MDHEN and CDR2 SYDVKM. The CDR3 extends over 15 amino acids. V gave up 10 bases and J gave up 3 bases, with 22 bases separating them. The CDR3 is CATTETGRRSYEQYF. For the CDR3, the DNA is TGTGCCACCACGGAAACAGGCAGACGGAGCTACGAGCAGTACTTC.

In the case of this clone: Other nucleotide sequences in the sample specify the same CDR3. The chain couples TRBV7-2 to TRBJ1-2; no clear D gene. CDR1 and CDR2 from the germline V gene are SGHTA and FQGNSA. This CDR3 comprises 13 residues. V was pared by 3 bases and J by 5 bases, with 10 bases between. The CDR3 bases are TGTGCCAGCAGCTTGGGTACGGAGTATGGCTACACCTTC. This translates into CASSLGTEYGYTF.

A word on this clone: Other nucleotide sequences from this sample produce the same CDR3. The rearrangement uses TRBV20-1 and TRBJ2-5, with unresolved D. CDR1 DFQATT and CDR2 SNEGSKA come from the germline V gene (reference sequence). V lost 2 bases and J 5 bases, leaving 3 bases between the germline ends. The CDR3 loop spans 10 amino acids. Written as DNA, the CDR3 is TGCAGTGCTAGACGGGAGACCCAGTACTTC. Residues: CSARRETQYF.

The chain couples TRBV11-3 to TRBJ2-4, with no clear D. The CDR3 length is 15 residues. Trimming removed 1 base at V and 2 bases at J, with 9 bases between. Germline values: CDR1 SGHNT, CDR2 YENEEA. The CDR3 reads CASSLAAMTKNIQYF. The CDR3 nucleotides read TGTGCCAGCAGCTTAGCGGCGATGACCAAAAACATTCAGTACTTC.

Only a few counts were recorded for this clone. The chain employs TRBV28 and TRBJ2-1; 12 bases line up with TRBD2. V lost 5 bases, J lost 7 bases, and 9 bases stayed unmatched. This CDR3 contains 16 residues. CDR1 and CDR2 from the germline V gene are MDHEN and SYDVKM. In nucleotides, the CDR3 is TGTGCCAGCAGTCTACCGGGACTAGCGGGTTATAATGAGCAGTTCTTC. It translates to CASSLPGLAGYNEQFF.

The J gene is TRBJ1-3, the V gene TRBV6-1; tentative D call: TRBD1 (5 bases). V was cut by 6 bases and J by 10 bases, with 19 bases left in between. The CDR3 has 14 residues. CDR1 MNHNS and CDR2 SASEGT come from the germline V gene. This CDR3 is CASSDPQTAQTIYF. The CDR3 DNA reads TGTGCCAGCAGCGACCCTCAGACAGCGCAAACCATATATTTT.

There are a few counts of this clone. Other DNA sequences in this specimen translate into the identical CDR3. This chain links TRBV7-2 with TRBJ2-5; 8 bases line up with TRBD2. From germline, CDR1 is SGHTA and CDR2 FQGNSA. This CDR3 has 14 amino acids. Losses at the gene ends were 5 bases for V and 1 base for J; bases not matched to a gene: 3. CDR3 amino acids: CASSPAGGQETQYF. CDR3 in DNA: TGTGCCAGCAGCCCGGCGGGGGGCCAAGAGACCCAGTACTTC.